The rows below give T cell receptor beta chains drawn from one sample of a study of regulatory T cells in long-lasting Graves disease. TCRdb reprocessed the multiplex PCR reads via MiXCR and lists one record per CDR3 protein. The repertoire has 390,000 or so distinct CDR3 sequences, roughly 25% of them found once; the top ten carry approximately 27%. The sample was peripheral blood mononuclear cells (PBMCs), taken when the disease was refractory, from a patient treated with antithyroid drugs. Source of these receptors: a woman aged 40 to 55 with Graves disease. The CDR3 runs from the conserved cysteine through the conserved F or W. D genes are given only for firm matches. Size tells how often a clone was seen (once, few, many) or the class of an expanded clone, and some rows leave it out.

V	J	D	size	CDR3
TRBV5-1	TRBJ1-5	TRBD1	-	CASSQTGESNQPQHF
TRBV20-1	TRBJ1-1	-	many	CSAREVGPNTEAFF
TRBV5-1	TRBJ2-7	-	few	CASSLVAGSVEQYF
TRBV10-3	TRBJ2-4	-	-	CAISDMGLAKNIQYF
TRBV6-1	TRBJ2-5	-	many	CASSEPTKVFYF
TRBV19	TRBJ2-2	-	-	CASGDTGKVLSGELFF
TRBV7-2	TRBJ2-7	-	-	CASSFYICSASVLQGREQYF
TRBV20-1	TRBJ2-2	-	-	CSARGTFLGTGELFF
TRBV2	TRBJ1-1	-	many	CASSVLPTGMNTEAFF
TRBV12-3/TRBV12-4	TRBJ2-6	-	many	CASSFFLSSGANVLTF
TRBV9	TRBJ2-2	-	-	CASSELVTNTGELFF
TRBV20-1	TRBJ1-2	TRBD1	many	CSASTGWLYYGYTF
TRBV7-3	TRBJ1-1	-	many	CASSPLGGDTEAFF
TRBV6-1	TRBJ2-4	TRBD2	-	CASRGGRGNLAKNIQYF
TRBV7-8	TRBJ2-3	TRBD2	-	CASSSLPTSVADTQYF
TRBV29-1	TRBJ2-7	-	few	CSVTGRSTYEQYF